This is a list of T cell receptor beta chains from one sample in a study of shared clonotypes between healthy human individuals. The table came from immunoSEQ multiplex PCR; TCRdb's copy has only in-frame clones and leaves some out. The sample lists approximately 1.4 million clones; 98% were seen once. The sequencing input was naive CD4+ T cells sorted from blood. The receptors here all came from a man aged 30 to 39 in good health. Each CDR3 is given with its conserved first and last residue. The D gene is left open where the match is weak. Size is omitted from some rows. Given values are once, few, many or a class for expanded clones.

>TRBV18|TRBJ2-1|.|.
TGTGCCAGCTCACCACCAGCGTCCGCCTACAATGAGCAGTTCTTC
CASSPPASAYNEQFF
>TRBV5-4|TRBJ2-1|.|.
TGTGCCAGCACCCGACTAGAAGTCATTCTGGGTGAGCAGTTCTTC
CASTRLEVILGEQFF
>TRBV5-1|TRBJ2-3|TRBD2|.
TGCGCCAGCAGCTTGGGAGCGGGAAGACCTTTGGGCACAGATACGCAGTATTTT
CASSLGAGRPLGTDTQYF
>TRBV11-2|TRBJ2-1|.|.
TGTGCCAGCAGCTTACGGACGGAACTCCACAGCCGCAATGAGCAGTTCTTC
CASSLRTELHSRNEQFF
>TRBV5-1|TRBJ1-4|.|.
TGCGCCAGCAGCCCACGGACGCTAGCAACTAATGAAAAACTGTTTTTT
CASSPRTLATNEKLFF
>TRBV14|TRBJ2-5|TRBD1|.
TGTGCCAGCAGCCAGTCCGCCGGGACAGGGATCCGCCAAGAGACCCAGTACTTC
CASSQSAGTGIRQETQYF
>TRBV28|TRBJ1-5|.|.
TGTGCCAGCAGTGCCGGGGGCGGAAATCAGCCCCAGCATTTT
CASSAGGGNQPQHF
>TRBV7-7|TRBJ2-1|TRBD1|.
TGTGCCAGCAGCGCCGGGACAGGTTATAATGAGCAGTTCTTC
CASSAGTGYNEQFF
>TRBV9|TRBJ2-7|.|.
TGTGCCAGCAGCGACCCCGGGGAGCAGTACTTC
CASSDPGEQYF
>TRBV14|TRBJ2-5|.|once
TGTGCCAGCAGCCAGCAGGGGATACAAGAGACCCAGTACTTC
CASSQQGIQETQYF
>TRBV28|TRBJ2-4|.|.
TGTGCCAGCAGTGTCGGCTGGGGTGCCAAAAACATTCAGTACTTC
CASSVGWGAKNIQYF
>TRBV7-2|TRBJ2-1|.|.
TGTGCCAGCAGCTTTAGGGCCTACAATGAGCAGTTCTTC
CASSFRAYNEQFF
>TRBV28|TRBJ1-3|.|.
TGTGCCAGCAGCCGGGGGCCTGGAAACACCATATATTTT
CASSRGPGNTIYF
>TRBV7-9|TRBJ1-3|.|.
TGTGCCAGCAGCTTAGACATTACTGGGCTAGCTGGAAACACCATATATTTT
CASSLDITGLAGNTIYF